Given below is one T cell receptor beta chain in context. Antigen: not known. Indicated time point: newly diagnosed GD, antithyroid drugs for less than 3 months. The TCR library was made from RNA extracted from PBMCs. Investigators prepared the TCR beta libraries by applying iRepertoire HTBI primers and Arm-PCR of CDR3 regions. TCRdb fed the multiplex PCR reads into MiXCR, producing one record per CDR3 protein. The repertoire has about 620,000 distinct CDR3 sequences, roughly 16% of them found once; the top ten carry approximately 18%. V lost 2 bases, J lost 0 bases, and 6 bases stayed unmatched. CDR1 SEHNR and CDR2 FQNEAQ come from the germline V gene (reference sequence). The CDR3 extends over 16 amino acids. This sample is part of a study of regulatory T cells in long-lasting Graves disease. General study results and limits: It was possible that the small sample size reduced accuracy.

This sample was also put to use in a study of T cells in Graves' hyperthyroidism and ophthalmopathy. As reported in that work: During a first-round RT-PCR of the TCR CDR3, the HTBI primer set was used. Blood also held most thyroid clonotypes expanded beyond 0.001.

The sequenced sample was peripheral blood mononuclear cells (PBMCs), obtained at new diagnosis, from a patient treated with antithyroid drugs. The rearrangement links TRBV7-9 to TRBJ2-7, with TRBD2 matching over 8 bases. The source is a woman between 25 and 40 years old with Graves disease. The CDR3 loop reads CASSLTSSGSSYEQYF. The CDR3, as DNA: TGTGCCAGCAGCTTAACGTCTAGCGGGTCCTCCTACGAGCAGTACTTC.